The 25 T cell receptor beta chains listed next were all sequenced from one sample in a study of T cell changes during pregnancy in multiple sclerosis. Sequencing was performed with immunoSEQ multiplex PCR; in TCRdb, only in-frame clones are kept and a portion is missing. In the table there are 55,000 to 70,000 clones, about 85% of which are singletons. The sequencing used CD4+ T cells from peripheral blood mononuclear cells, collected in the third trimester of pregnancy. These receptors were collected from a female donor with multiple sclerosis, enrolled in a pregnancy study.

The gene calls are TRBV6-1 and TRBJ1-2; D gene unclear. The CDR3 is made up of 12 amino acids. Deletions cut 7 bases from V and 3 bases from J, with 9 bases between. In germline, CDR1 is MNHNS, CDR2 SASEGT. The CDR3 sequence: CASNSLYYGYTF. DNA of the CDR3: TGTGCCAGCAACTCTCTCTACTATGGCTACACCTTC.

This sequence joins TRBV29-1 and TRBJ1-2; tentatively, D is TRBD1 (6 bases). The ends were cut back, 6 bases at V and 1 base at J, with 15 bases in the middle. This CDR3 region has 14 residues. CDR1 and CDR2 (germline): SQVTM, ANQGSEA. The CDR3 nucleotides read TGCAGCGTCGACCCCAGGGGCTTTAACTATGGCTACACCTTC. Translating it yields CSVDPRGFNYGYTF.

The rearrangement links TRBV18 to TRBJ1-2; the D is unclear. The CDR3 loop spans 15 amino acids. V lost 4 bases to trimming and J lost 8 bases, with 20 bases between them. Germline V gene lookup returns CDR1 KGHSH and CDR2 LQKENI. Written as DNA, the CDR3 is TGTGCCAGCTCACACACCGAAAGCCCAGGTTGGGGCTACACCTTC. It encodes CASSHTESPGWGYTF.

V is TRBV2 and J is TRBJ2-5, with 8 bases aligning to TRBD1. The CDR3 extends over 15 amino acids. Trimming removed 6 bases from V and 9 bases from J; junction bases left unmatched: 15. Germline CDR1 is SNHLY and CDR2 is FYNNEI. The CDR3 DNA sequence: TGTGCCAGCAGGGAACGCGGGACAGGAGCCTTACCCCAGTACTTC. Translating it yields CASRERGTGALPQYF.

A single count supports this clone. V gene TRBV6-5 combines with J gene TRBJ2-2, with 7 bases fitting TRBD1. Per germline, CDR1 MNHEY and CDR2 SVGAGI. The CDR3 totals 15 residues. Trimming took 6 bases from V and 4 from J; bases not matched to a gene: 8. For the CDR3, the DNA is TGTGCCAGCAGACAACAAGGGACAGTCACCGGGGAGCTGTTTTTT. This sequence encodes CASRQQGTVTGELFF.

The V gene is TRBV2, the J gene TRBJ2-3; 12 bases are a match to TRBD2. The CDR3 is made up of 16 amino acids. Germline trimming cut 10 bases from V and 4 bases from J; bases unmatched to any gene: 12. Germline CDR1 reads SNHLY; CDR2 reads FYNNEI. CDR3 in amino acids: CATGKTTSGSADTQYF. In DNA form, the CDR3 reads TGTGCCACCGGAAAGACGACTAGCGGGAGCGCAGATACGCAGTATTTT.

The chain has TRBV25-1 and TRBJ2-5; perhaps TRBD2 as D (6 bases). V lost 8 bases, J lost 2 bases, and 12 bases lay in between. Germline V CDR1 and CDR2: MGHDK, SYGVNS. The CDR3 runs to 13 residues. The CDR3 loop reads CASHGTYQETQYF. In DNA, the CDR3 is TGTGCCAGCCACGGGACTTATCAAGAGACCCAGTACTTC.

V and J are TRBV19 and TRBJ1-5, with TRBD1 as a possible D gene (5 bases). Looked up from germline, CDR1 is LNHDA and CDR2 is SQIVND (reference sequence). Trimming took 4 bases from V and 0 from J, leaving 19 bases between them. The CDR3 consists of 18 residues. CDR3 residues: CASSSDRQKAYSNQPQHF. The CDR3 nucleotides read TGTGCCAGTAGTAGTGATAGACAGAAAGCCTATAGCAATCAGCCCCAGCATTTT.

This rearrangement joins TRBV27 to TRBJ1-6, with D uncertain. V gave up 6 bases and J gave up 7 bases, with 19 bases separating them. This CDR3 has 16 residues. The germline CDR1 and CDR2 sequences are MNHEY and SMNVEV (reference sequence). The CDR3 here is CASSRTGWAENSPLHF. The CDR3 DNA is TGTGCCAGCAGCCGCACGGGATGGGCCGAAAATTCACCCCTCCACTTT.

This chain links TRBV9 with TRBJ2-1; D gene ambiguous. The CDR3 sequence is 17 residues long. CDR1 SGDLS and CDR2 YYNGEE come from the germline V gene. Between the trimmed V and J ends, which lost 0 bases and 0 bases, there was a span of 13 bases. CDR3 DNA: TGTGCCAGCAGCGTAGTCGAACTATTGAGCTCCTACAATGAGCAGTTCTTC. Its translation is CASSVVELLSSYNEQFF.

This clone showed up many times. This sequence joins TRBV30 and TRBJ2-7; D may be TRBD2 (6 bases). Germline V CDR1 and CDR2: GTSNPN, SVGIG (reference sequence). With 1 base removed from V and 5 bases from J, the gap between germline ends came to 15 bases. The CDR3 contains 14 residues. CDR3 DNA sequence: TGTGCCTGGAGTGAGGGACTCTCCAACCACGAGCAGTACTTC. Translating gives CAWSEGLSNHEQYF.

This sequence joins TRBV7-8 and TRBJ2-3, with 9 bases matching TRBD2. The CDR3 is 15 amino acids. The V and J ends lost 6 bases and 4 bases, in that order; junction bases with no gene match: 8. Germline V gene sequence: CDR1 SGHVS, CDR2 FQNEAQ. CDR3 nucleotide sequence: TGTGCCAGCAGACCCCAGCGGGGGGCTTCAGATACGCAGTATTTT. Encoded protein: CASRPQRGASDTQYF.

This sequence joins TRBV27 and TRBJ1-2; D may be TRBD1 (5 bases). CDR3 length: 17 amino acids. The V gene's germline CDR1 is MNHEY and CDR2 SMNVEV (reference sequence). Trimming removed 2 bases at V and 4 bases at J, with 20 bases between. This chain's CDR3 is CASSLTRLGLSIYGYTF. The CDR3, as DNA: TGTGCCAGCAGTTTAACCAGGCTGGGGCTTAGCATCTATGGCTACACCTTC.

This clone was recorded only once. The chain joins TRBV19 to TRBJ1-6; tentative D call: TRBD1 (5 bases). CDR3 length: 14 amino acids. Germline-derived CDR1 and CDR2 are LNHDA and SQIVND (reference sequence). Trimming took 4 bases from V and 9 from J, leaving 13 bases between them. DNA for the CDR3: TGTGCCAGTAGTACGACAGTCGCCCTTTCACCCCTCCACTTT. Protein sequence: CASSTTVALSPLHF. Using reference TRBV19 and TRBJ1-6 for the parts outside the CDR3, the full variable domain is DGGITQSPKYLFRKEGQNVTLSCEQNLNHDAMYWYRQDPGQGLRLIYYSQIVNDFQKGDIAEGYSVSREKKESFPLTVTSAQKNPTAFYLCASSTTVALSPLHFGNGTRLTVT.

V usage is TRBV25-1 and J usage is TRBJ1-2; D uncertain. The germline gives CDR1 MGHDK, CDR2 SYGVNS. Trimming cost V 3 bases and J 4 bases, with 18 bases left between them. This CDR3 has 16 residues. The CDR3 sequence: CASSDPVVGGSYGYTF. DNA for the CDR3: TGTGCCAGCAGTGATCCCGTGGTGGGCGGGTCCTATGGCTACACCTTC.

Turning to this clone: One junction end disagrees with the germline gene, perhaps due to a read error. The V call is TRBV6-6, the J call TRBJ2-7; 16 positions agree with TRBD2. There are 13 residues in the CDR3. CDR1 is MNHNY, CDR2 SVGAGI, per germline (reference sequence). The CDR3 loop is CASSDGTSGRANF. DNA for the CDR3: TGTGCCAGCAGTGACGGGACTAGCGGGAGGGCAAACTTC.

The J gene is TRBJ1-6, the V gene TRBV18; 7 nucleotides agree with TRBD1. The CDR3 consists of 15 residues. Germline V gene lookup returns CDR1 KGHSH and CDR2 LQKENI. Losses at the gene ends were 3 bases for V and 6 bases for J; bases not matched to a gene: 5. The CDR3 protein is CASSPQGDGNSPLHF. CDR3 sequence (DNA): TGTGCCAGCTCACCCCAGGGGGATGGTAATTCACCCCTCCACTTT.

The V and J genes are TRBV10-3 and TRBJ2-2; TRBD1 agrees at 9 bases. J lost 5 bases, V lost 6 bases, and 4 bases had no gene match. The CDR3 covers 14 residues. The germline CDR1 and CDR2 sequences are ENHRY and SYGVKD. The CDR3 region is CAIRDRGSTGELFF. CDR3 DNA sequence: TGTGCCATCAGGGACAGGGGTTCAACCGGGGAGCTGTTTTTT.

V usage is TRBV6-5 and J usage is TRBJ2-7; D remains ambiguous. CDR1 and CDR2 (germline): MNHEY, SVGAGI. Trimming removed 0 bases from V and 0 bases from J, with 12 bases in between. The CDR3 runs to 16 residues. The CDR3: CASSYSIAVSSYEQYF. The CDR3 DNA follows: TGTGCCAGCAGTTACTCGATCGCGGTGAGCTCCTACGAGCAGTACTTC.

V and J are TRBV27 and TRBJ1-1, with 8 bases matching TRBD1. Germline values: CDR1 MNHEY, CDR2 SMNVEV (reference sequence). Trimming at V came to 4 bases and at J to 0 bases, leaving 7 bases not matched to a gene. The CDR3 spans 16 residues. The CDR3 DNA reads TGTGCCAGCAGTTCTCAGGGGGCGCGGGTGAACACTGAAGCTTTCTTT. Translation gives CASSSQGARVNTEAFF.

CDR3 loop: CASSSPGGYSNQPQHF. The DNA of the CDR3 is TGTGCCAGCAGTTCCCCGGGGGGGTATAGCAATCAGCCCCAGCATTTT. The chain has TRBV6-5 and TRBJ1-5; possible D gene TRBD1, 5 bases. Germline V gene lookup returns CDR1 MNHEY and CDR2 SVGAGI. V was pared by 4 bases and J by 0 bases, with 13 bases between. The CDR3 is 16 amino acids.

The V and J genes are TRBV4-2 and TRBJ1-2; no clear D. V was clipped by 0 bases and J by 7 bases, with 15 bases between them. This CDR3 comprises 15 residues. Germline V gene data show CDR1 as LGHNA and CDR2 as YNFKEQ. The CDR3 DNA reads TGTGCCAGCAGCCAAGATATAGTTGGGCGGGGTGGCTACACCTTC. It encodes CASSQDIVGRGGYTF.

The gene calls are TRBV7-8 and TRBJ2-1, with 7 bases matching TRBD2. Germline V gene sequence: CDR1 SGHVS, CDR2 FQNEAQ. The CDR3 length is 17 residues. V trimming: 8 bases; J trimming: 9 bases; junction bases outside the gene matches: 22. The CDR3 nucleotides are TGTGCCAGCCGTGGGTCTTTCTGGGAGGGCCCTGAGGGTGAGCAGTTCTTC. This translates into CASRGSFWEGPEGEQFF.

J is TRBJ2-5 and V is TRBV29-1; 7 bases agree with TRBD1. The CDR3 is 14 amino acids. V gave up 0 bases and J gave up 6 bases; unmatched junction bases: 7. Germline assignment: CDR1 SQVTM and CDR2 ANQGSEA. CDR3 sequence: CSVEDRGGRKTQYF. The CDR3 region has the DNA TGCAGCGTTGAAGATAGAGGGGGCCGGAAGACCCAGTACTTC.

The DNA for the CDR3 is TGTGCCAGCAGCTTAGGACAGGGCAATCAGCCCCAGCATTTT. Encoded protein: CASSLGQGNQPQHF. The V and J genes are TRBV7-9 and TRBJ1-5, with D possibly TRBD1 on 6 matching bases. The CDR3 consists of 14 residues. Trimming pared 1 base from V and 2 bases from J, leaving 6 bases between. Germline CDR1 reads SEHNR; CDR2 reads FQNEAQ (reference sequence).